The 20 T cell receptor beta chains in this list originate from one sample, sequenced in a study of shared clonotypes between healthy human individuals. Some clones are missing from TCRdb's copy, which holds only in-frame ones; the method was immunoSEQ multiplex PCR. The sample contains around 750,000 clones, less than 85% of which appear only once. Sequenced material: memory CD4+ T cells sorted from blood. The sample's subset: CD45RA-negative fraction. These TCRs come from a woman in her twenties or thirties in good health.

The gene calls are TRBV5-6 and TRBJ2-7; 9 nucleotides match TRBD1. The CDR3 covers 15 residues. Germline V gives CDR1 SGHDT, CDR2 YYEEEE. The ends lost 2 bases at V and 1 base at J; junction bases unmatched: 4. The CDR3 DNA is TGTGCCAGCAGCTTTAACAGGGGGCGATCCTACGAGCAGTACTTC. Protein sequence: CASSFNRGRSYEQYF.

The CDR3 reads CASRNPGTDEEQYF. The CDR3 DNA reads TGTGCCAGCAGAAACCCCGGGACGGATGAAGAGCAGTACTTC. The V call is TRBV28, the J call TRBJ2-7; either TRBD1 or TRBD2 may fit D (5 bases each). Trimming left V 6 bases short and J 7 bases short, with 19 bases between. Germline V gene data show CDR1 as MDHEN and CDR2 as SYDVKM. This CDR3 region has 14 residues.

The CDR3 DNA reads TGTGCCAGTAGCCTAGCGGGAGGGCTGGTAGAGACCCAGTACTTC. Translated, it gives CASSLAGGLVETQYF. The chain combines TRBV19 with TRBJ2-5; TRBD2 aligns across 12 bases. V lost 6 bases to trimming and J lost 4 bases; unmatched junction nucleotides: 6. Germline CDR1 reads LNHDA; CDR2 reads SQIVND (reference sequence). The CDR3 has 15 amino acids.

The V gene is TRBV5-6, the J gene TRBJ2-7; 8 bases are shared with TRBD2. The V and J ends lost 2 bases and 4 bases, in that order; junction bases with no gene match: 5. This CDR3 comprises 14 residues. The V gene's germline CDR1 is SGHDT and CDR2 YYEEEE. CDR3 region: CASSLGTREYEQYF. CDR3 DNA sequence: TGTGCCAGCAGCTTAGGGACTAGGGAATACGAGCAGTACTTC.

Notes on this clone: A much larger clone lies a single base off, so this may be a read error. The CDR3 region has the DNA TGTGCCAGCAGCGAGCACAATGAGCAGTTCTTC. Translation: CASSEHNEQFF. V gene TRBV5-5 combines with J gene TRBJ2-1; D is unclear. The CDR3 has 11 amino acids. V was trimmed by 4 bases and J by 5 bases, leaving 4 bases between them. The germline V gene encodes CDR1 SGHKS and CDR2 YYEKEE (reference sequence). Supplemented by reference TRBV5-5 and TRBJ2-1, the full variable domain reads DAGVTQSPTHLIKTRGQQVTLRCSPISGHKSVSWYQQVLGQGPQFIFQYYEKEERGRGNFPDRFSARQFPNYSSELNVNALLLGDSALYLCASSEHNEQFFGPGTRLTVL.

As concerns this clone: This CDR3 is also generated by other DNA sequences in the sample. This sequence joins TRBV29-1 and TRBJ2-1; 10 nucleotides line up with TRBD2. J gave up 3 bases and V 6 bases, and 2 bases lay outside the gene matches. Germline CDR1 SQVTM, CDR2 ANQGSEA. The CDR3 covers 13 residues. In nucleotides, the CDR3 is TGCAGCGTACGGACTAGCGGCTACAATGAGCAGTTCTTC. Amino acids: CSVRTSGYNEQFF.

The chain employs TRBV25-1 and TRBJ2-5; D is undetermined. Trimming removed 4 bases from V and 1 base from J, with 13 bases in between. Germline lookup yields CDR1 MGHDK and CDR2 SYGVNS. The CDR3 totals 15 residues. The chain's CDR3 is CASSGIAPIQETQYF. DNA of the CDR3: TGTGCCAGCAGTGGTATCGCGCCCATCCAAGAGACCCAGTACTTC.

The chain employs TRBV19 and TRBJ2-1; tentative D call: TRBD2 (5 bases). The CDR3 runs 16 residues. V lost 4 bases and J lost 1, with 14 bases in between. The germline gives CDR1 LNHDA, CDR2 SQIVND (reference sequence). The CDR3 here is CASSTPPAGSYNEQFF. CDR3 DNA: TGTGCCAGTAGTACCCCCCCGGCGGGTTCCTACAATGAGCAGTTCTTC.

This chain links TRBV30 with TRBJ2-5, with D possibly being TRBD2 (6 bases). V was pared by 3 bases and J by 0 bases, with 11 bases between. The CDR3 is 14 residues long. The germline gives CDR1 GTSNPN, CDR2 SVGIG (reference sequence). The CDR3 DNA is TGTGCCTGGAGGGGCGGGGTGTACCAAGAGACCCAGTACTTC. Its translation: CAWRGGVYQETQYF.

There are a few counts of this clone. CDR3 sequence: CASTQRTSYNEQFF. CDR3 in DNA: TGTGCCAGCACCCAGAGGACATCCTACAATGAGCAGTTCTTC. This rearrangement joins TRBV14 to TRBJ2-1, with a possible D match to TRBD1 (5 bases). Germline V gene sequence: CDR1 SGHDN, CDR2 FVKESK. The V end lost 7 bases, the J end lost 1 base, and 11 bases lay between the germline ends. The CDR3 sequence is 14 residues long. The complete variable domain, with remaining parts taken from reference TRBV14 and TRBJ2-1, reads EAGVTQFPSHSVIEKGQTVTLRCDPISGHDNLYWYRRVMGKEIKFLLHFVKESKQDESGMPNNRFLAERTGGTYSTLKVQPAELEDSGVYFCASTQRTSYNEQFFGPGTRLTVL.

About this clone itself: Other DNA variants within this sample encode the same CDR3. CDR3 sequence (DNA): TGTGCCAGCAGGGGACAGCCTAGCTCCTACAATGAGCAGTTCTTC. It translates to CASRGQPSSYNEQFF. The chain is built from TRBV2 and TRBJ2-1; TRBD1 matches at 7 bases. This CDR3 spans 15 amino acids. V trimming: 6 bases; J trimming: 0 bases; junction bases outside the gene matches: 5. Germline V gene data show CDR1 as SNHLY and CDR2 as FYNNEI.

The chain joins TRBV5-1 to TRBJ2-5; D perhaps matches TRBD1 (6 bases). The CDR3 is 15 residues long. Germline V CDR1 and CDR2: SGHRS, YFSETQ. The V end lost 4 bases, the J end lost 6 bases, and 19 bases lay between the germline ends. The CDR3 sequence is CASSLGDRDIKTQYF. CDR3 DNA sequence: TGCGCCAGCAGCCTTGGGGACCGGGACATTAAGACCCAGTACTTC.

This clone was seen more than once but under ten times. J is TRBJ2-1 and V is TRBV5-1; D possibly matches TRBD1 or TRBD2 (6 bases each). Trimming pared 4 bases from V and 7 bases from J, leaving 21 bases between. CDR1 SGHRS and CDR2 YFSETQ come from the germline V gene. This CDR3 comprises 16 residues. The CDR3 region is CASSRTDSRGTNEQFF. Written as DNA, the CDR3 is TGCGCCAGCAGCCGGACCGACAGCCGCGGGACAAATGAGCAGTTCTTC. The whole variable domain, remainder taken from reference TRBV5-1 and TRBJ2-1, is KAGVTQTPRYLIKTRGQQVTLSCSPISGHRSVSWYQQTPGQGLQFLFEYFSETQRNKGNFPGRFSGRQFSNSRSEMNVSTLELGDSALYLCASSRTDSRGTNEQFFGPGTRLTVL.

This chain connects TRBV27 to TRBJ2-1; 11 positions match TRBD2. There are 18 residues in the CDR3. The junction had 17 bases not matched to a gene; V was cut back by 10 bases and J by 3 bases. Germline V gene data show CDR1 as MNHEY and CDR2 as SMNVEV (reference sequence). The CDR3 sequence is CATDLHSGRAEVYNEQFF. For the CDR3, the DNA is TGTGCCACCGACCTACATAGCGGGAGGGCCGAAGTCTACAATGAGCAGTTCTTC.

A word on this clone: A much larger clone lies a single base off, so this may be a read error. The V and J genes are TRBV7-9 and TRBJ1-5, with unresolved D. V was shortened by 1 base and J by 6 bases, with 4 bases between the two germline ends. CDR1 SEHNR and CDR2 FQNEAQ come from the germline V gene (reference sequence). The CDR3 totals 12 residues. CDR3 DNA: TGTGCCAGCAGCTTAGACGGTCAGCCCCAGCATTTT. Protein sequence: CASSLDGQPQHF.

This clone has only a few counts. The rearrangement joins TRBV19 to TRBJ2-6; TRBD2 matches 7 bases. V was pared by 9 bases and J by 3 bases, with 8 bases of the junction left unmatched. CDR1 and CDR2 from the germline V gene are LNHDA and SQIVND (reference sequence). The length of the CDR3 is 15 residues. The CDR3: CASRDYEGGANVLTF. CDR3 nucleotides: TGTGCCAGCCGGGACTACGAAGGTGGGGCCAACGTCCTGACTTTC. The full variable domain, its missing parts supplied by reference TRBV19 and TRBJ2-6, is DGGITQSPKYLFRKEGQNVTLSCEQNLNHDAMYWYRQDPGQGLRLIYYSQIVNDFQKGDIAEGYSVSREKKESFPLTVTSAQKNPTAFYLCASRDYEGGANVLTFGAGSRLTVL.

The chain couples TRBV6-5 to TRBJ1-1; D is uncertain. Trimming pared 6 bases from V and 2 bases from J, leaving 10 bases between. The germline gives CDR1 MNHEY, CDR2 SVGAGI. This CDR3 comprises 13 residues. CDR3 residues: CASRRQANTEAFF. The DNA for the CDR3 is TGTGCCAGCAGGCGGCAGGCTAACACTGAAGCTTTCTTT.

This clone has only a few counts. The rearrangement uses TRBV5-1 and TRBJ1-1; 7 nucleotides align to TRBD1. Germline CDR1 reads SGHRS; CDR2 reads YFSETQ. The CDR3 contains 13 residues. The trim removed 9 bases at V and 5 bases at J, leaving 10 bases unmatched. In DNA, the CDR3 is TGCGCCACCGTAGGACAGGAGGGGACTGAAGCTTTCTTT. It encodes CATVGQEGTEAFF. The full variable domain, in which reference TRBV5-1 and TRBJ1-1 provide the parts outside the CDR3, is KAGVTQTPRYLIKTRGQQVTLSCSPISGHRSVSWYQQTPGQGLQFLFEYFSETQRNKGNFPGRFSGRQFSNSRSEMNVSTLELGDSALYLCATVGQEGTEAFFGQGTRLTVV.

J is TRBJ2-7 and V is TRBV19, with 7 bases aligning to TRBD2. This CDR3 region has 16 residues. V was pared by 5 bases and J by 0 bases, with 10 bases of the junction left unmatched. Germline CDR1 reads LNHDA; CDR2 reads SQIVND (reference sequence). The DNA for the CDR3 is TGTGCCAGTAGTCCACAAGGGACTACGAGCTCCTACGAGCAGTACTTC. It is translated as CASSPQGTTSSYEQYF.

The gene calls are TRBV7-8 and TRBJ2-7; tentative D call: TRBD2 (6 bases). The CDR3 totals 14 residues. Germline assignment: CDR1 SGHVS and CDR2 FQNEAQ. V lost 5 bases, J lost 3 bases, and 14 bases lay in between. CDR3 in DNA: TGTGCCAGCAGCAACCGGGACTCTAACTACGAGCAGTACTTC. Its translation is CASSNRDSNYEQYF.